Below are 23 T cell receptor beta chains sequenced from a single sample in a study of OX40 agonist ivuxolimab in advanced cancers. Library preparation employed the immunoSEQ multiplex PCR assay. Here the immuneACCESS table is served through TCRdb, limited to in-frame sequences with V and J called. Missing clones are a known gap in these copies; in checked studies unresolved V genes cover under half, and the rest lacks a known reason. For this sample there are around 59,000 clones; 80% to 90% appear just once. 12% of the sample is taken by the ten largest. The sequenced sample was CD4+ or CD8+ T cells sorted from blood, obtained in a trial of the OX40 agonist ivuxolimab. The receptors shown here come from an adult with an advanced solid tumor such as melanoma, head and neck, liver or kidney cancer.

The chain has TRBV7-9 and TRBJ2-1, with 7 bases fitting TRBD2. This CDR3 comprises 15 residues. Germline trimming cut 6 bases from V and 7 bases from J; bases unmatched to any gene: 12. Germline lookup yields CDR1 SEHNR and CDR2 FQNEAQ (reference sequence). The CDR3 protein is CASRNTPGGENEQFF. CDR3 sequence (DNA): TGTGCCAGCAGAAATACCCCGGGAGGAGAGAATGAGCAGTTCTTC.

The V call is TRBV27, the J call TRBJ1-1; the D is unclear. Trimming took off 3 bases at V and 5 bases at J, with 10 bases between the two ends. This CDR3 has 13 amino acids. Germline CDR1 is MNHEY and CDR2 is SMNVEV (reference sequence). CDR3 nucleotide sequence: TGTGCCAGCAGTTTGTCAAGTTGGACTGAAGCTTTCTTT. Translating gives CASSLSSWTEAFF.

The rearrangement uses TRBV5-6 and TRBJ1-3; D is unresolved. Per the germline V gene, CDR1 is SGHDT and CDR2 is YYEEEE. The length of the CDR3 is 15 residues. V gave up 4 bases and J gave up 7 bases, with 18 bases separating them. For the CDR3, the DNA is TGTGCCAGCAGCCCGGGGATGGGGAACCGCAACACCATATATTTT. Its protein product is CASSPGMGNRNTIYF.

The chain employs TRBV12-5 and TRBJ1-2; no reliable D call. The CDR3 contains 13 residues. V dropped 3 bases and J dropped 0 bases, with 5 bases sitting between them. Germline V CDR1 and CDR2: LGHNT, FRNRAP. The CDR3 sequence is CASGFTANYGYTF. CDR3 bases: TGTGCTAGTGGTTTCACAGCTAACTATGGCTACACCTTC.

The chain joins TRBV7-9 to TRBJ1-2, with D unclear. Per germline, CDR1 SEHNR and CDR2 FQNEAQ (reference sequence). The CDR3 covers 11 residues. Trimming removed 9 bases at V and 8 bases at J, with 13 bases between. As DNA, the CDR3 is TGTGCCAGTATTGGGGTAGGCGGCTACACCTTC. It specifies CASIGVGGYTF.

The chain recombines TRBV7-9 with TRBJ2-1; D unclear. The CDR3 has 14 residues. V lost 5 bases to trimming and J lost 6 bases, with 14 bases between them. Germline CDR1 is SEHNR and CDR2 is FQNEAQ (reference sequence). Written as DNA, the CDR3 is TGTGCCAGCAGCCAACCCGGGTCTTTCAATGAGCAGTTCTTC. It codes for CASSQPGSFNEQFF.

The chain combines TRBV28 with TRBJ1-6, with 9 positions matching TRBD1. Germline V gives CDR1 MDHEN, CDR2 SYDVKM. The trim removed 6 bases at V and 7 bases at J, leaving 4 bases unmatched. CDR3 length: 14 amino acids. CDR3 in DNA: TGTGCCAGCAGCCCGGACAGGGGAAATTCACCCCTCCACTTT. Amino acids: CASSPDRGNSPLHF.

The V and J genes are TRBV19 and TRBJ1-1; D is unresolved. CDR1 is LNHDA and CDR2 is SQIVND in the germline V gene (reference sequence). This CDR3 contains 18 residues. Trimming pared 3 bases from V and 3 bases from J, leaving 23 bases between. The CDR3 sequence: CASSIGRPLTRWDTEAFF. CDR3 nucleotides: TGTGCCAGTAGTATCGGGAGACCCCTGACCCGTTGGGACACTGAAGCTTTCTTT.

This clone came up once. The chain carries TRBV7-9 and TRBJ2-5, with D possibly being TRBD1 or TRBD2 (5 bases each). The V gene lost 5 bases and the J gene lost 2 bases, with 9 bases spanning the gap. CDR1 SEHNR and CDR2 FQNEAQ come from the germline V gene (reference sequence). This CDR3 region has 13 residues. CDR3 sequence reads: CASSRGRQETQYF. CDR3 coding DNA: TGTGCCAGCAGCCGGGGACGGCAAGAGACCCAGTACTTC. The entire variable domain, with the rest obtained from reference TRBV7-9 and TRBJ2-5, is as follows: DTGVSQNPRHKITKRGQNVTFRCDPISEHNRLYWYRQTLGQGPEFLTYFQNEAQLEKSRLLSDRFSAERPKGSFSTLEIQRTEQGDSAMYLCASSRGRQETQYFGPGTRLLVL.

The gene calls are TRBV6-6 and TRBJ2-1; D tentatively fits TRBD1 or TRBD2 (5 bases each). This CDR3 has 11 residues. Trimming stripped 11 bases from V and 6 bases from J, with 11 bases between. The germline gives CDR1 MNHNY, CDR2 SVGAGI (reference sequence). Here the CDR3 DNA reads TGTGCCCTCGGGGACGGCAATGAGCAGTTCTTC. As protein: CALGDGNEQFF.

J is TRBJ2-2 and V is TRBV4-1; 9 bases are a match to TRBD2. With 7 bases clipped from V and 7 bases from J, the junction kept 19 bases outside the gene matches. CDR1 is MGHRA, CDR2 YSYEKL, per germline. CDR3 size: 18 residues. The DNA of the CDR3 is TGCGCCAGCACCCCTTGGTGGAGCGGGAGGAGAGATTTCGGGGAGCTGTTTTTT. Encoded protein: CASTPWWSGRRDFGELFF.

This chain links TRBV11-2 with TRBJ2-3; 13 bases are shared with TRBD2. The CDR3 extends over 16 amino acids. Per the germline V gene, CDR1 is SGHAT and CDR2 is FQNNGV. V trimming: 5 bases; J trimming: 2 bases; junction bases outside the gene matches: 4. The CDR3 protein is CASSPGLAGPTDTQYF. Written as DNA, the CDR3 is TGTGCCAGCAGCCCGGGACTAGCGGGGCCCACAGATACGCAGTATTTT.

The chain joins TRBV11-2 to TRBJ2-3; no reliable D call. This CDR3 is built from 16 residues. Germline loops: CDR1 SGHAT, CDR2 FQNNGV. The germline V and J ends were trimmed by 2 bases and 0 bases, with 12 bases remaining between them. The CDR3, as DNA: TGTGCCAGCAGCTTATTGCCAGCGCCTAGCACAGATACGCAGTATTTT. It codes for CASSLLPAPSTDTQYF.

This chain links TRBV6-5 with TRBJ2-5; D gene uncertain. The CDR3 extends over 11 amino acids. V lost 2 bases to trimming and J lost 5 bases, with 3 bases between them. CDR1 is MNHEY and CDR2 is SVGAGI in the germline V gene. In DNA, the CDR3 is TGTGCCAGCAGTTACCTGGAGACCCAGTACTTC. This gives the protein CASSYLETQYF.

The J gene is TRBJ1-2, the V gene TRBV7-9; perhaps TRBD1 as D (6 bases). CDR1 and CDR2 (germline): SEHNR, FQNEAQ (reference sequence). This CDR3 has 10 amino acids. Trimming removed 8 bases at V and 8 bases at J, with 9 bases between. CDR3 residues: CASSGQGYTF. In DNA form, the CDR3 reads TGTGCCAGCTCCGGACAGGGCTACACCTTC. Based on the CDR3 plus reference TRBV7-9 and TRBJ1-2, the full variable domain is DTGVSQNPRHKITKRGQNVTFRCDPISEHNRLYWYRQTLGQGPEFLTYFQNEAQLEKSRLLSDRFSAERPKGSFSTLEIQRTEQGDSAMYLCASSGQGYTFGSGTRLTVV.

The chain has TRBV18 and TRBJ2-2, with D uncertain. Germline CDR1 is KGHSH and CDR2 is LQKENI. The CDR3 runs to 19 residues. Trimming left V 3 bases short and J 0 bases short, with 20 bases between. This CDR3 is CASSPIPNLLSSNTGELFF. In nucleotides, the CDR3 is TGTGCCAGCTCACCTATACCGAATCTACTTTCCTCGAACACCGGGGAGCTGTTTTTT. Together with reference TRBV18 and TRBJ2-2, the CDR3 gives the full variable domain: NAGVMQNPRHLVRRRGQEARLRCSPMKGHSHVYWYRQLPEEGLKFMVYLQKENIIDESGMPKERFSAEFPKEGPSILRIQQVVRGDSAAYFCASSPIPNLLSSNTGELFFGEGSRLTVL.

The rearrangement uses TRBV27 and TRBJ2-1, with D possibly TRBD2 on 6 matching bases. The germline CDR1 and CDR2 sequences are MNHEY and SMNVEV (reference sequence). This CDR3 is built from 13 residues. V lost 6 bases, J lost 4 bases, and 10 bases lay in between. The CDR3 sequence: CASRSGTYNEQFF. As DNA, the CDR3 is TGTGCCAGCAGGTCTGGGACTTACAATGAGCAGTTCTTC.

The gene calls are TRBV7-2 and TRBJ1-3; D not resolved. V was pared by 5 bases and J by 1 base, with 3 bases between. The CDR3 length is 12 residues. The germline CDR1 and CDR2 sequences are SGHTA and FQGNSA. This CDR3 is CASSLSGNTIYF. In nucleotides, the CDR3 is TGTGCCAGCAGCCTGTCTGGAAACACCATATATTTT.

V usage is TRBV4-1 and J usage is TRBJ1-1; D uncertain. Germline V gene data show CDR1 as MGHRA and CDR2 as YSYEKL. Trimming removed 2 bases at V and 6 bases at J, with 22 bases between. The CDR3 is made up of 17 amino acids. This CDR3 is CASSQFAWQDRGSEAFF. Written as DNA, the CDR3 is TGCGCCAGCAGCCAATTCGCCTGGCAAGATCGAGGGTCTGAAGCTTTCTTT.

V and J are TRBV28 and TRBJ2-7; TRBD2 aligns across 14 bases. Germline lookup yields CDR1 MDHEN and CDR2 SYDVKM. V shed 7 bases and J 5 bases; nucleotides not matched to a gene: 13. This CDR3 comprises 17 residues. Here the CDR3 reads CASKRLAGGMASNEQYF. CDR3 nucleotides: TGTGCCAGCAAGAGACTAGCGGGAGGGATGGCCTCTAACGAGCAGTACTTC.

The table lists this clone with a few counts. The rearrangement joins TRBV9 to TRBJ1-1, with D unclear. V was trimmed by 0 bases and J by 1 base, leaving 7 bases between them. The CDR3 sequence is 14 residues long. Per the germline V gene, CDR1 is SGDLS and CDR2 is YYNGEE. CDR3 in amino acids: CASSVDVGNTEAFF. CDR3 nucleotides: TGTGCCAGCAGCGTAGACGTGGGGAACACTGAAGCTTTCTTT.

The CDR3 region is CASSPNPLWNTEAFF. In DNA, the CDR3 is TGCGCCAGCAGCCCCAACCCCCTTTGGAACACTGAAGCTTTCTTT. The genes are TRBV4-3 and TRBJ1-1, with D hard to call. The V end was cut by 4 bases, the J end by 1 base, with 13 bases between. Germline V gene lookup returns CDR1 LGHNA and CDR2 YSLEER. The CDR3 contains 15 residues.

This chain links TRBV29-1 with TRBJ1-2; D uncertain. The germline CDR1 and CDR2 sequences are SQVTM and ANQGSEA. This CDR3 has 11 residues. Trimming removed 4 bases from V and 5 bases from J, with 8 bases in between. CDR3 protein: CSVAAEYGYTF. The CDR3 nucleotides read TGCAGCGTTGCGGCAGAGTATGGCTACACCTTC.